A single count supports the clone carrying this T cell receptor beta chain. The assay was immunoSEQ multiplex PCR, and TCRdb's table has in-frame clones only and misses some. The sample lists 150,000 to 200,000 clones; approximately 85% were seen once. This record comes from a study of blood T cell repertoires in COVID-19. Germline V gene data show CDR1 as SGDLS and CDR2 as YYNGEE. The CDR3 has 14 amino acids. With 4 bases removed from V and 2 bases from J, the gap between germline ends came to 10 bases. The specimen was peripheral blood. This receptor was taken from a woman aged 80 or older with acute or convalescent COVID-19. This chain connects TRBV9 to TRBJ2-1; D unclear. The CDR3 nucleotides are TGTGCCAGCAGCACTCGACTGGCCTACAATGAGCAGTTCTTC. Encoded protein: CASSTRLAYNEQFF. Together with reference TRBV9 and TRBJ2-1, the CDR3 gives the full variable domain: DSGVTQTPKHLITATGQRVTLRCSPRSGDLSVYWYQQSLDQGLQFLIQYYNGEERAKGNILERFSAQQFPDLHSELNLSSLELGDSALYFCASSTRLAYNEQFFGPGTRLTVL.